The clone carrying this T cell receptor (beta chain) was recorded once. This specimen comes from a study of blood T cell repertoires in COVID-19. For the study at large: Sample material is recorded as cDNA or gDNA derived from T cells, B-cell-depleted T cells, or PBMCs.

Germline CDR1 reads KGHSH; CDR2 reads LQKENI. The CDR3 spans 12 residues. V was trimmed by 6 bases and J by 2 bases, leaving 8 bases between them. The table came from immunoSEQ multiplex PCR; TCRdb's copy has only in-frame clones and leaves some out. The data hold 150,000 to 190,000 clones, with roughly 88% observed a single time. The sample taken for sequencing was peripheral blood. The chain employs TRBV18 and TRBJ2-7; no clear D. The clonotype was recovered from a woman aged 45-65 years with acute or convalescent COVID-19. The CDR3 DNA reads as TGTGCCAGCTCGCGGCAAACCTACGAGCAGTACTTC. The encoded protein is CASSRQTYEQYF. Full variable domain (outside the CDR3, taken from reference TRBV18 and TRBJ2-7): NAGVMQNPRHLVRRRGQEARLRCSPMKGHSHVYWYRQLPEEGLKFMVYLQKENIIDESGMPKERFSAEFPKEGPSILRIQQVVRGDSAAYFCASSRQTYEQYFGPGTRLTVT.